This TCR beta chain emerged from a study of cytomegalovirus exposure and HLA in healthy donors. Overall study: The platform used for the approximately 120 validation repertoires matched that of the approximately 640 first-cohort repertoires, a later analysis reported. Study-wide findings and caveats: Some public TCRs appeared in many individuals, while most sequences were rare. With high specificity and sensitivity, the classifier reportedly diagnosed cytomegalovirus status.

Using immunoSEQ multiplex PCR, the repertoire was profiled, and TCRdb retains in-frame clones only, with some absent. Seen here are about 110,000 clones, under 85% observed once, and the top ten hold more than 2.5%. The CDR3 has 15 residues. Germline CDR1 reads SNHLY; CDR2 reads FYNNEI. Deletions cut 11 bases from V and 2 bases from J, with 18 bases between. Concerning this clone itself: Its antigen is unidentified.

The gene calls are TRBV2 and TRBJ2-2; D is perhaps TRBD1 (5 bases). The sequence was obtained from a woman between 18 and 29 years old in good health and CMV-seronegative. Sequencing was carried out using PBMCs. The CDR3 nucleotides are TGTGCCTCGGGCCCGGAGACAGCCAACACCGGGGAGCTGTTTTTT. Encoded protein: CASGPETANTGELFF. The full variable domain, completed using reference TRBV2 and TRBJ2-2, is EPEVTQTPSHQVTQMGQEVILRCVPISNHLYFYWYRQILGQKVEFLVSFYNNEISEKSEIFDDQFSVERPDGSNFTLKIRSTKLEDSAMYFCASGPETANTGELFFGEGSRLTVL.